This TCR beta chain was captured in a study of identical twins. Study-wide findings and caveats: Fewer insertions characterized abundant cord blood beta clonotypes, whereas memory repertoires showed none. Less excess twin sharing appeared in beta out-of-frame sequences. Invariant MAIT and iNKT cells could partly confound zero-insertion analyses.

In regard to this clonotype: Antigen specificity is unknown.

A universal primer site arose from template switching, and cDNA bore unique molecular identifiers. TCRdb passed the 5' RACE reads through MiXCR, listing each CDR3 protein once. In the table there are 200,000 to 250,000 distinct CDR3 sequences, roughly 10% of which are singletons. CDR3 size: 13 residues. Germline V gives CDR1 SGHTA, CDR2 FQGNSA. Unmatched junction bases numbered 4, after V lost 5 bases and J lost 5 bases. The sequence was collected from a man aged 50-60 years in good health. The sequencing sample was made of memory T cells sorted from blood. The chain has TRBV7-2 and TRBJ2-5; 8 bases map to TRBD2. The CDR3: CASSMGLVETQYF. The DNA for the CDR3 is TGTGCCAGCAGCATGGGACTAGTGGAGACCCAGTACTTC.